This is a list of T cell receptor beta chains from one sample in a study of T cell changes during pregnancy in multiple sclerosis. Libraries were prepared by immunoSEQ multiplex PCR; TCRdb keeps only in-frame clonotypes and omits some of them. The table has about 52,000 clones, roughly 92% seen once. Sample: CD4+ T cells from peripheral blood mononuclear cells, taken before pregnancy. These receptors all come from a female donor with multiple sclerosis, enrolled in a pregnancy study. The CDR3 runs from the conserved cysteine through the conserved F or W. The D gene is left open where the match is weak. Clone size is given for some rows only: seen once, a few or many times, or a class if the clone is expanded.

CDR3nt: TGTGCCAGCAGTGCGGGGACTAGCGGCTACGAGCAGTACTTC
CDR3aa: CASSAGTSGYEQYF
abundance: NA
v_gene: TRBV6-1
d_gene: TRBD2
j_gene: TRBJ2-7

CDR3nt: TGTGCCAGCAGCGTAGGGACTAGCGGGATTGATGAGCAGTTCTTC
CDR3aa: CASSVGTSGIDEQFF
abundance: once
v_gene: TRBV9
d_gene: TRBD2
j_gene: TRBJ2-1

CDR3nt: TGTGCCAGCAGCCCGGGAGGGTCTGTGCCCACAGATACGCAGTATTTT
CDR3aa: CASSPGGSVPTDTQYF
abundance: NA
v_gene: TRBV5-4
d_gene: TRBD2
j_gene: TRBJ2-3

CDR3nt: TGTGCCAGCAGCTTAGACTTACTAGCGGGAAACGAGCAGTACTTC
CDR3aa: CASSLDLLAGNEQYF
abundance: NA
v_gene: TRBV7-6
d_gene: TRBD2
j_gene: TRBJ2-7

CDR3nt: TGCGCCAGCAGCTGGTCGGGACAGCGAAACACCGGGGAGCTGTTTTTT
CDR3aa: CASSWSGQRNTGELFF
abundance: NA
v_gene: TRBV5-1
d_gene: TRBD1
j_gene: TRBJ2-2

CDR3nt: TGTGCCAGCTCACCTCCGGGACAGGGTTATTCTAGCACAGATACGCAGTATTTT
CDR3aa: CASSPPGQGYSSTDTQYF
abundance: NA
v_gene: TRBV18
d_gene: TRBD1
j_gene: TRBJ2-3

CDR3nt: TGTGCCAGCAGTCGAAGCATGGGAGCTAACTATGGCTACACCTTC
CDR3aa: CASSRSMGANYGYTF
abundance: NA
v_gene: TRBV7-2
d_gene: NA
j_gene: TRBJ1-2

CDR3nt: TGTGCCAGCAGCCGCGGAAGTGGGGAGCTGTTTTTT
CDR3aa: CASSRGSGELFF
abundance: NA
v_gene: TRBV11-3
d_gene: NA
j_gene: TRBJ2-2

CDR3nt: TGTGCCACCAGCAGAGATCCGACAGGGACTCAGCCCCAGCATTTT
CDR3aa: CATSRDPTGTQPQHF
abundance: NA
v_gene: TRBV15
d_gene: TRBD1
j_gene: TRBJ1-5

CDR3nt: TGTGCCAGCAGTGAGAGGGCGGGAGGGTCTATCGGGGAGCTGTTTTTT
CDR3aa: CASSERAGGSIGELFF
abundance: NA
v_gene: TRBV2
d_gene: TRBD2
j_gene: TRBJ2-2

CDR3nt: TGCGCCAGCGAGAGGACAGGTGATCCCTACGAGCAGTACTTC
CDR3aa: CASERTGDPYEQYF
abundance: NA
v_gene: TRBV10-1
d_gene: TRBD1
j_gene: TRBJ2-7

CDR3nt: TGTGCCAGTAGTGGGGTAGCGGGGTATCAAGAGACCCAGTACTTC
CDR3aa: CASSGVAGYQETQYF
abundance: NA
v_gene: TRBV19
d_gene: TRBD2
j_gene: TRBJ2-5

CDR3nt: TGTGCCAACACTACGGGGGCCTACGAGCAGTACTTC
CDR3aa: CANTTGAYEQYF
abundance: NA
v_gene: TRBV6-1
d_gene: NA
j_gene: TRBJ2-7

CDR3nt: TGTGCCAGCAGTTACGCGCAGGGGGGAGACGAAAAACTGTTTTTT
CDR3aa: CASSYAQGGDEKLFF
abundance: NA
v_gene: TRBV6-6
d_gene: TRBD1
j_gene: TRBJ1-4

CDR3nt: TGCGCCAGCAGCCCACAGGGGGAGGGAGAGACCCAGTACTTC
CDR3aa: CASSPQGEGETQYF
abundance: NA
v_gene: TRBV5-1
d_gene: NA
j_gene: TRBJ2-5

CDR3nt: TGTGCCAGCAGCTTTAGTGGAAGCGGGAGAGAGACCCAGTACTTC
CDR3aa: CASSFSGSGRETQYF
abundance: NA
v_gene: TRBV5-5
d_gene: TRBD2
j_gene: TRBJ2-5

CDR3nt: TGTGCCAGCAGTCAAGTACAGGGAGCTGAAGCTTTCTTT
CDR3aa: CASSQVQGAEAFF
abundance: few
v_gene: TRBV6-1
d_gene: NA
j_gene: TRBJ1-1

CDR3nt: TGTGCCATCAGTGAGAAAGGCGGGGCCTACGAGCAGTACTTC
CDR3aa: CAISEKGGAYEQYF
abundance: NA
v_gene: TRBV10-3
d_gene: NA
j_gene: TRBJ2-7

CDR3nt: TGTGCCAGCAGCATGACAGGGGAGGTCGCCGGGGAGCTGTTTTTT
CDR3aa: CASSMTGEVAGELFF
abundance: NA
v_gene: TRBV7-7
d_gene: TRBD1
j_gene: TRBJ2-2